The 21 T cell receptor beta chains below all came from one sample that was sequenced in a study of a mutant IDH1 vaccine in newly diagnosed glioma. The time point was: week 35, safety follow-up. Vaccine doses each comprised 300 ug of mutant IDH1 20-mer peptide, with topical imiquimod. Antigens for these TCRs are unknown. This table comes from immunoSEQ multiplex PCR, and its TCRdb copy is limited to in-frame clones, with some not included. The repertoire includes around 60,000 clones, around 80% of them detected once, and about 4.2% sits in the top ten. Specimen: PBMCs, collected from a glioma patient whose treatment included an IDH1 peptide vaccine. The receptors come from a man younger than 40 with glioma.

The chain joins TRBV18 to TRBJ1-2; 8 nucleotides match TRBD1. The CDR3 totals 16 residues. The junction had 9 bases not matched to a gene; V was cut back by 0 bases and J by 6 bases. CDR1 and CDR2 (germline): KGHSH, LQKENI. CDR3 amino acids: CASSPPIKRTGHGYTF. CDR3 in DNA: TGTGCCAGCTCACCACCCATTAAAAGGACAGGGCATGGCTACACCTTC.

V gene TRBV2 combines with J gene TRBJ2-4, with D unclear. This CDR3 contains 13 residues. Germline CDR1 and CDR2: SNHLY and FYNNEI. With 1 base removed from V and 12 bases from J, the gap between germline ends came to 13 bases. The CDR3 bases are TGTGCCAGCAGTGAAGGTCCCCGAGATACTCAGTACTTC. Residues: CASSEGPRDTQYF.

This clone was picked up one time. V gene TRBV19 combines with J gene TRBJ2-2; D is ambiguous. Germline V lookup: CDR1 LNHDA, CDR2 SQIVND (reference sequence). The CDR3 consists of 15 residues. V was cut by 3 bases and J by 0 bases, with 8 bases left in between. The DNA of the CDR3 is TGTGCCAGTAGTATCCAGCCTTCGAACACCGGGGAGCTGTTTTTT. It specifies CASSIQPSNTGELFF.

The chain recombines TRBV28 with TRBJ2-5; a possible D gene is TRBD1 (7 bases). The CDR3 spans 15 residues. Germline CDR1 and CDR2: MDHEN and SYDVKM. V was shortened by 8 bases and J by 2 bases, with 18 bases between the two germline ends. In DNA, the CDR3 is TGTGCCAGCGCGTCCGGCGGGACAGCACAAGAGACCCAGTACTTC. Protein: CASASGGTAQETQYF.

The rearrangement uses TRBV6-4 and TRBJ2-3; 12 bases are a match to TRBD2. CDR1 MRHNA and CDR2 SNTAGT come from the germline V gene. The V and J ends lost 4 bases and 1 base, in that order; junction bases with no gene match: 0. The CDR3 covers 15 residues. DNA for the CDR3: TGTGCCAGCAGTGGACTAGCGGGGGGCACAGATACGCAGTATTTT. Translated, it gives CASSGLAGGTDTQYF.

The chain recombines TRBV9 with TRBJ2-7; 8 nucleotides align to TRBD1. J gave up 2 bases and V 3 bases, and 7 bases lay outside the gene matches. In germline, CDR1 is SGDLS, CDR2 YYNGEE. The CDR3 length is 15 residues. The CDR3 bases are TGTGCCAGCAGCGGACCAGGGGGCGCGGCCTACGAGCAGTACTTC. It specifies CASSGPGGAAYEQYF.

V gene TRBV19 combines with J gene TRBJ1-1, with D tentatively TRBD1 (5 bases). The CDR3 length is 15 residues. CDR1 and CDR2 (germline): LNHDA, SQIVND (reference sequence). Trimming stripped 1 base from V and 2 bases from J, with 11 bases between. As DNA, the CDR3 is TGTGCCAGTAGTATAGTTGGCAGGGCCAACACTGAAGCTTTCTTT. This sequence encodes CASSIVGRANTEAFF.

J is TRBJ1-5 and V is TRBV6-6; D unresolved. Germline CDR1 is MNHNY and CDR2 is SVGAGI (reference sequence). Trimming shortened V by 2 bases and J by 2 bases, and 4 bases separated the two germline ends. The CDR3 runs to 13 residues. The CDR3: CASSYDGNQPQHF. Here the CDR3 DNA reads TGTGCCAGCAGTTACGACGGCAATCAGCCCCAGCATTTT.

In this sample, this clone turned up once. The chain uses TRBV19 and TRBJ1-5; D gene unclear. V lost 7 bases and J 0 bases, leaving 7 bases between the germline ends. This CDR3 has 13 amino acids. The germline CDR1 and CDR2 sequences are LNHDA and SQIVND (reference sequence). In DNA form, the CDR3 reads TGTGCCAGTAATACCTATAGCAATCAGCCCCAGCATTTT. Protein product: CASNTYSNQPQHF.

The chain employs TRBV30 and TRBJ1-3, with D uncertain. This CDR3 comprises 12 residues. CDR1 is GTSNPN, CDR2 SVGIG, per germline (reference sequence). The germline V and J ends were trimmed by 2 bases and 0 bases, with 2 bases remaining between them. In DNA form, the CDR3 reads TGTGCCTGGAGTCCCTCTGGAAACACCATATATTTT. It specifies CAWSPSGNTIYF.

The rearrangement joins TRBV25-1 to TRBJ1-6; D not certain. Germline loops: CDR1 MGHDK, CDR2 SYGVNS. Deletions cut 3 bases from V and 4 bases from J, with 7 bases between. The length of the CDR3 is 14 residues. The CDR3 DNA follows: TGTGCCAGCAGTGACACAGTTTATAATTCACCCCTCCACTTT. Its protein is CASSDTVYNSPLHF.

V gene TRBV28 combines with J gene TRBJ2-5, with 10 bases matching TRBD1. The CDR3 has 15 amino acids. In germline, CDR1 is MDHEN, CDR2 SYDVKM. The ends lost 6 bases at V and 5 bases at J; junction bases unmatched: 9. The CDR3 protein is CASSNRQGARETQYF. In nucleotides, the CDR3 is TGTGCCAGCAGCAACCGACAGGGGGCGCGTGAGACCCAGTACTTC.

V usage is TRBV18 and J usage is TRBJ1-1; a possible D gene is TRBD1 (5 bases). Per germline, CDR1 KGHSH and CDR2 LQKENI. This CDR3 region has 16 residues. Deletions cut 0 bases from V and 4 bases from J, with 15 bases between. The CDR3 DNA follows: TGTGCCAGCTCACCACCGATGATAGGGACCGTCACTGAAGCTTTCTTT. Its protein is CASSPPMIGTVTEAFF.

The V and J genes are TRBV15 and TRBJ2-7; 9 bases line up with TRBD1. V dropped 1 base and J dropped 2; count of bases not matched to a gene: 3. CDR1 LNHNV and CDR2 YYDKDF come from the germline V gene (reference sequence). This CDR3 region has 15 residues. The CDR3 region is CATSRGDRETYEQYF. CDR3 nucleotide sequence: TGTGCCACCAGCAGAGGGGACAGGGAAACCTACGAGCAGTACTTC.

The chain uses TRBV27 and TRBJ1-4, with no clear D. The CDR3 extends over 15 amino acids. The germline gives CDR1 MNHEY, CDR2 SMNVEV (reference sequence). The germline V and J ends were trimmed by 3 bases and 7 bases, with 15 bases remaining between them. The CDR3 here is CASSLTRRAGEKLFF. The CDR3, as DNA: TGTGCCAGCAGTTTGACCCGGCGTGCGGGTGAAAAACTGTTTTTT. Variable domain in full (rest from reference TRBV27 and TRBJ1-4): EAQVTQNPRYLITVTGKKLTVTCSQNMNHEYMSWYRQDPGLGLRQIYYSMNVEVTDKGDVPEGYKVSRKEKRNFPLILESPSPNQTSLYFCASSLTRRAGEKLFFGSGTQLSVL.

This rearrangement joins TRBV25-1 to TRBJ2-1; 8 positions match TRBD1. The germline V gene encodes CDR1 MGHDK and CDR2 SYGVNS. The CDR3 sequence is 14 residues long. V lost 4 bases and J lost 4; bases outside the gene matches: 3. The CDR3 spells CASSVDRAYNEQFF. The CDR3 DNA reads TGTGCCAGCAGTGTGGACAGGGCTTACAATGAGCAGTTCTTC.

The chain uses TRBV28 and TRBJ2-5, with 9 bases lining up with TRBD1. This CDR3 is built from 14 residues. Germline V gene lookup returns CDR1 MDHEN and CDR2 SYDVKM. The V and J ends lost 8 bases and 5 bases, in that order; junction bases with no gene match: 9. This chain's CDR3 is CASGQTGGWETQYF. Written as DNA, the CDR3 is TGTGCCAGCGGGCAGACAGGGGGGTGGGAGACCCAGTACTTC.

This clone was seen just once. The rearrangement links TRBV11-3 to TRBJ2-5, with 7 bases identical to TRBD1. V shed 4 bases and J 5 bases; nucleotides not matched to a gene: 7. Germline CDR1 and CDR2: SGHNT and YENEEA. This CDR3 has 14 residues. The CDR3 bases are TGTGCCAGCAGCTCGTCAAGGGGGCCGGAGACCCAGTACTTC. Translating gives CASSSSRGPETQYF. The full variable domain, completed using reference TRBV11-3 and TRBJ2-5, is EAGVVQSPRYKIIEKKQPVAFWCNPISGHNTLYWYLQNLGQGPELLIRYENEEAVDDSQLPKDRFSAERLKGVDSTLKIQPAELGDSAVYLCASSSSRGPETQYFGPGTRLLVL.

As DNA, the CDR3 is TGTGCCAGCAGTTTTAGCGCAGTCACGTACGAGCAGTACTTC. Protein: CASSFSAVTYEQYF. J is TRBJ2-7 and V is TRBV27, with a tentative D call TRBD2 (5 bases). Trimming took 3 bases from V and 4 from J, leaving 13 bases between them. Per the germline V gene, CDR1 is MNHEY and CDR2 is SMNVEV (reference sequence). The CDR3 covers 14 residues.

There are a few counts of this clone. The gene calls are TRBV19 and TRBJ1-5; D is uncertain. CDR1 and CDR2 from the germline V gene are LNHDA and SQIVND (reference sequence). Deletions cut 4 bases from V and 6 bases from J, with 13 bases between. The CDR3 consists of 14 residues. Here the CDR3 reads CASSTTLAAQPQHF. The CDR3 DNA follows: TGTGCCAGTAGTACGACCCTCGCAGCTCAGCCCCAGCATTTT.

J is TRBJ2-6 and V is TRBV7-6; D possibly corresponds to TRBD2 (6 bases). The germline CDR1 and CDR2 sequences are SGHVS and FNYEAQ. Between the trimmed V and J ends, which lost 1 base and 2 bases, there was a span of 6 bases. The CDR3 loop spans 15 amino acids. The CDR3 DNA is TGTGCCAGCAGCTTAGGGGAGGCTGGGGCCAACGTCCTGACTTTC. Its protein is CASSLGEAGANVLTF. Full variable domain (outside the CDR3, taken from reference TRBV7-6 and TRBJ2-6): GAGVSQSPRYKVTKRGQDVALRCDPISGHVSLYWYRQALGQGPEFLTYFNYEAQQDKSGLPNDRFSAERPEGSISTLTIQRTEQRDSAMYRCASSLGEAGANVLTFGAGSRLTVL.